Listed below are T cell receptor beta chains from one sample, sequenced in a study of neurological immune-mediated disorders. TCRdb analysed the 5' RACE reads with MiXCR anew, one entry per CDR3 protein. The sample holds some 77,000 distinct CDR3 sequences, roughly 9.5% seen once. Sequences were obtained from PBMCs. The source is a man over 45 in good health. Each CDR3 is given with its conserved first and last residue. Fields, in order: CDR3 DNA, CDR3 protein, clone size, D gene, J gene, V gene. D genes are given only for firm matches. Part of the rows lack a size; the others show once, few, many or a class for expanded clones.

TGCGCCAGCAGCTTGGGACTAGCGGCAGGAGATGAGCAGTTCTTC	CASSLGLAAGDEQFF	many	TRBD2	TRBJ2-1	TRBV5-1
TGTGTCAGCAGAGATACTAGCGGGAGTTGGTACGAGCAGTACTTC	CVSRDTSGSWYEQYF	-	TRBD2	TRBJ2-7	TRBV6-6
TGTGCCAGCAGGGAGATATATCAGCCCCAGCATTTT	CASREIYQPQHF	many	-	TRBJ1-5	TRBV2
TGTGCCACCAGTGACCGAAACAATGAGCAGTTCTTC	CATSDRNNEQFF	many	-	TRBJ2-1	TRBV24-1
TGTGCCAGCAGATCCTGGGCGGCTCTAAATTCACCCCTCCACTTT	CASRSWAALNSPLHF	many	-	TRBJ1-6	TRBV6-5
TGCGCCAGCAGCTCGAGGACTAAAATCGCCGGCGGGTCCCAAGAGACCCAGTACTTC	CASSSRTKIAGGSQETQYF	many	-	TRBJ2-5	TRBV5-1
TGTGCCAGCAGTTCCGGGAGGGCGGGATACAATGAGCAGTTCTTC	CASSSGRAGYNEQFF	-	TRBD2	TRBJ2-1	TRBV28
TGTGCCAGCAGTTACTCGGGGTCGAGCGTCCGGTGGACTGAAGCTTTCTTT	CASSYSGSSVRWTEAFF	many	-	TRBJ1-1	TRBV6-5
TGCGCCAGCAGCTCGGGACTAGCGGGAGGGGATGAGCAGTTCTTC	CASSSGLAGGDEQFF	-	TRBD2	TRBJ2-1	TRBV5-1
TGCGCCAGCAGCTTGGCCTCGACAGGGGGCCGGACAGATACGCAGTATTTT	CASSLASTGGRTDTQYF	many	TRBD1	TRBJ2-3	TRBV5-1
TGCGCCAGCAGCTTGGCCCCGGGACTCGGGAATGAGCAGTTCTTC	CASSLAPGLGNEQFF	many	-	TRBJ2-1	TRBV5-1
TGTGCCACCACAGGGTTCGACGAGCAGTACTTC	CATTGFDEQYF	many	-	TRBJ2-7	TRBV10-3
TGTGCCATCAGTGAGGCGGGACGGCTTGACTATGGCTACACCTTC	CAISEAGRLDYGYTF	many	-	TRBJ1-2	TRBV10-3
TGTGCCAGCAGCCAAACCCCTAGCGGGGGGGCCATAGATACGCAGTATTTT	CASSQTPSGGAIDTQYF	many	TRBD2	TRBJ2-3	TRBV4-2
TGTGCCAGCAGCGTAGGGACTAGCGGGGGCCCGATCACAGATACGCAGTATTTT	CASSVGTSGGPITDTQYF	many	TRBD2	TRBJ2-3	TRBV9
TGTGCCAGCAGAACCTTACAGGGTACCCAAGAGACCCAGTACTTC	CASRTLQGTQETQYF	many	-	TRBJ2-5	TRBV7-2
TGTGACAGCTCACCAGCTGTTTACGAGCAGTACTTC	CDSSPAVYEQYF	-	-	TRBJ2-7	TRBV18
TGTGCCATCAGTTGGACAGGGGGTGGTTACAAGCAGTACTTC	CAISWTGGGYKQYF	-	TRBD1	TRBJ2-7	TRBV10-3
TGCAGTGCTATAGACGGGCCTAGCACAGATACGCAGTATTTT	CSAIDGPSTDTQYF	many	-	TRBJ2-3	TRBV20-1
TGTGCCAGCAGTTTAGAGGCTGGCTACACCTTC	CASSLEAGYTF	many	-	TRBJ1-2	TRBV12-3/TRBV12-4
TGCAGTGCACCGAGACAGGGGGGGTACGAGCAGTACTTC	CSAPRQGGYEQYF	many	TRBD1	TRBJ2-7	TRBV20-1
TGTGCCAGCAGTTACAGACGTTTCAATGAGCAGTTCTTC	CASSYRRFNEQFF	-	-	TRBJ2-1	TRBV6-2/TRBV6-3
TGCAGTGCTAGAGACCTCGCGGGGGTCCAAGAGACCCAGTACTTC	CSARDLAGVQETQYF	many	TRBD2	TRBJ2-5	TRBV20-1
TGCGCCAGCAGCCAAGATGCAGGGCGCTCCTACAATGAGCAGTTCTTC	CASSQDAGRSYNEQFF	many	-	TRBJ2-1	TRBV4-1
TGTGCCAGCAGCTTGGTTTCAGGGGCTGGGGCCAACGTCCTGACTTTC	CASSLVSGAGANVLTF	-	-	TRBJ2-6	TRBV5-6
TGTGCCAGCAGTTACCGGGCCGGGGAAGATGGCTACACCTTC	CASSYRAGEDGYTF	many	-	TRBJ1-2	TRBV6-2/TRBV6-3
TGTGCCAGCAGTTTCCAATCAGAGAACACTGAAGCTTTCTTT	CASSFQSENTEAFF	many	-	TRBJ1-1	TRBV6-5
TGCGCCAGCAGGCTTGGAAGTGACAACTTCTACGAGCAGTACTTC	CASRLGSDNFYEQYF	many	-	TRBJ2-7	TRBV5-1
TGTGCCATCAGTGAGACTAGCGGATACACCGGGGAGCTGTTTTTT	CAISETSGYTGELFF	-	TRBD2	TRBJ2-2	TRBV10-3
TGTGCCAGCAGCCGAAGCAGGGGATCTGGAAACACCATATATTTT	CASSRSRGSGNTIYF	many	-	TRBJ1-3	TRBV6-5
TGTGCCAGCAGCTTAGCCCTGGGGGGCCCCCTCCACTTT	CASSLALGGPLHF	many	-	TRBJ1-6	TRBV7-8
TGTGCCAGCAGCTTACTCGGGAAAAGCACAGATACGCAGTATTTT	CASSLLGKSTDTQYF	many	-	TRBJ2-3	TRBV7-2
TGTGCCAGCAGCCATGTCGGGGGACCTTCGGCTAGCAATGAGCAGTTCTTC	CASSHVGGPSASNEQFF	many	-	TRBJ2-1	TRBV5-6
TGCGCCAGCAGCTCGGGGACAACTAGCACAGATACGCAGTATTTT	CASSSGTTSTDTQYF	many	-	TRBJ2-3	TRBV5-1
TGTGCCAGCAGCTTAGTAGCGGGAGGATCCTACAATGAGCAGTTCTTC	CASSLVAGGSYNEQFF	many	TRBD2	TRBJ2-1	TRBV7-6
TGTGCCAGCAGCCAAGTAAGTCGACAGTCTAATTCACCCCTCCACTTT	CASSQVSRQSNSPLHF	many	-	TRBJ1-6	TRBV3-1
TGTGCCATCAGTGAGACTCAGGAGATGGGCTACACCTTC	CAISETQEMGYTF	many	-	TRBJ1-2	TRBV10-3
TGCAGCGTTGATGGTAGTGGGACCGCGTACAATGAGCAGTTCTTC	CSVDGSGTAYNEQFF	many	-	TRBJ2-1	TRBV29-1
TGTGCCAGCAGTACAGGGGGCTCGTATCAGCCCCAGCATTTT	CASSTGGSYQPQHF	few	TRBD1	TRBJ1-5	TRBV28
TGTGCCAGCAGCCCTAAAGGTATAGCGGGAACCAATGAGCAGTTCTTC	CASSPKGIAGTNEQFF	-	TRBD2	TRBJ2-1	TRBV7-6
TGTGCCAGCAGCTTGGGACTAGCGGTACGCACAGATACGCAGTATTTT	CASSLGLAVRTDTQYF	many	TRBD2	TRBJ2-3	TRBV5-6
TGTGCCACCAGTGATGTAGGGGTGTCGCCCGGGGAGCTGTTTTTT	CATSDVGVSPGELFF	many	-	TRBJ2-2	TRBV24-1
TGTGCCAGCAGGCCCAAGGGGGGGGAGCAGTACTTC	CASRPKGGEQYF	-	-	TRBJ2-7	TRBV7-2
TGCGCCAGCAGCTTGAGCTGGGACGTCATGAATGAGCAGTTCTTC	CASSLSWDVMNEQFF	many	-	TRBJ2-1	TRBV5-1
TGTGCAAGCAGCCAAGATCCCGGCGGGGGGGCCGATGAGCAGTTCTTC	CASSQDPGGGADEQFF	-	TRBD2	TRBJ2-1	TRBV4-2
TGTGCCAGTAGTCCTCTGGGACAGAACGGGGAGCTGTTTTTT	CASSPLGQNGELFF	few	TRBD1	TRBJ2-2	TRBV19
TGTGCCAGCAGCCAAGGCAGGGACTATGGCTACACCTTC	CASSQGRDYGYTF	many	-	TRBJ1-2	TRBV14
TGCAGTGCTATGCCGACTAGCGGGAGTTATAATGAGCAGTTCTTC	CSAMPTSGSYNEQFF	many	TRBD2	TRBJ2-1	TRBV20-1
TGCGCCAGCAGCACTTCAGGGATAGGGTCCTACAATGAGCAGATCTTC	CASSTSGIGSYNEQIF	-	-	TRBJ2-1	TRBV5-1
TGTGCCAGCAGAGGGTGGGGGAGGGACACTGAAGCTTTCTTT	CASRGWGRDTEAFF	many	-	TRBJ1-1	TRBV27
TGTGCCAGCTCACCTCGACAGGGACCCTACGAGCAGTACTTC	CASSPRQGPYEQYF	-	TRBD1	TRBJ2-7	TRBV18
TGTGCCAGCTATAAGACAGAACATCCACCCCTCCACTTT	CASYKTEHPPLHF	-	-	TRBJ1-6	TRBV12-3/TRBV12-4
TGCAGTGCTAGAGATCTCCAGTACAATGAGCAGTTCTTC	CSARDLQYNEQFF	many	-	TRBJ2-1	TRBV20-1